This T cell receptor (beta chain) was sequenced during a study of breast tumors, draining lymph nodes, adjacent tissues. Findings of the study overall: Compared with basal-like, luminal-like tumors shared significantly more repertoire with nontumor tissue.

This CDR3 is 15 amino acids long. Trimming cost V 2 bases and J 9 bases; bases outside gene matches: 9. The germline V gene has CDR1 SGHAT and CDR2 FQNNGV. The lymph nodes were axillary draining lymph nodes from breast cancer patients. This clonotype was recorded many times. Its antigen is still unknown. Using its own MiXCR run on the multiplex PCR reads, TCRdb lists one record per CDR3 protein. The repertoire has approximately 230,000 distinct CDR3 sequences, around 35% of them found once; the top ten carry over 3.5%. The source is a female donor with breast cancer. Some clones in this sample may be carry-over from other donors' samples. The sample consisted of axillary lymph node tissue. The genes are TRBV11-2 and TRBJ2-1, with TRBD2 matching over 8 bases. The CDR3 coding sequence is TGTGCCAGCAGCTTACGCGGGGGGCCCGGGGGTGAGCAGTTCTTC. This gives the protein CASSLRGGPGGEQFF.